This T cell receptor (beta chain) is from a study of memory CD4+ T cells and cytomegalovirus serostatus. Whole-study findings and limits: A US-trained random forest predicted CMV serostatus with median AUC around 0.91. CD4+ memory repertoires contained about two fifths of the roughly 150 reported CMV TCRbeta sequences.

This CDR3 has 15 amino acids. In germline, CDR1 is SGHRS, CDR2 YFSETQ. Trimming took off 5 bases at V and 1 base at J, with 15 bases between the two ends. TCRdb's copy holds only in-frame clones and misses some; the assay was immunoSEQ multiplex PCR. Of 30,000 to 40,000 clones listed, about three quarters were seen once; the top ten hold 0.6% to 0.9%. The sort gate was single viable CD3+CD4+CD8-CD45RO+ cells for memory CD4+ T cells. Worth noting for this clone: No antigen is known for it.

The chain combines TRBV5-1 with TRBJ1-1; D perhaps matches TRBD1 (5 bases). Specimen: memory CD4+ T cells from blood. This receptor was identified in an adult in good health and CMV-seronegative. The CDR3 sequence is CASSRGDRENTEAFF. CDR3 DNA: TGCGCCAGCAGTCGAGGGGATCGGGAGAACACTGAAGCTTTCTTT.